The table lists the clone carrying this T cell receptor beta chain with a few counts. Its antigen remains unknown. Germline trimming cut 0 bases from V and 6 bases from J; bases unmatched to any gene: 8. The germline gives CDR1 SGDLS, CDR2 YYNGEE. The CDR3 consists of 15 residues. TCR alpha and TCR beta cDNA libraries with sample barcodes and UMIs came from 5'RACE using constant-segment primers. Via MiXCR, TCRdb re-called the 5' RACE reads, giving one row per CDR3 protein. The sample consists of about 290,000 distinct CDR3 sequences, roughly 15% of them appearing once. The sample is drawn from a study of T-cell memory formation after mild COVID-19. General study points: Clones that contracted from day 15 to 85 had balanced CD4/CD8; later expanders were CD4+ biased. CD8+ contracting clones occupied EMRA, while CD4+ ones occupied mainly CM and EM. Several responding clones turned up in pre-infection memory, indicating that cross-reactive memory may have taken part.

Specimen: PBMCs or a T cell subset sorted from them (not recorded which). The chain recombines TRBV9 with TRBJ1-1; TRBD1 matches 7 bases. This TCR was sampled from a man aged 18-30 years who had mild COVID-19 (a few samples of this study predate the infection). Cell type and time point are not known. CDR3 coding DNA: TGTGCCAGCAGCGTAGGCCAGGGGGTAGAGGCTGAAGCTTTCTTT. Protein product: CASSVGQGVEAEAFF.